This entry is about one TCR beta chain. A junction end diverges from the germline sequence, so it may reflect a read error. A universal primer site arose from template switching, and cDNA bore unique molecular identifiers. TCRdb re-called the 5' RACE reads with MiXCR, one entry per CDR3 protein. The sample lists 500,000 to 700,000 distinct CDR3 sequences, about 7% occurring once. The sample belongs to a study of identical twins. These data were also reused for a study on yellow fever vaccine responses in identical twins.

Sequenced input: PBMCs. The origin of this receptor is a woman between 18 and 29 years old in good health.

The CDR3 DNA follows: TGTGCCAGTAGTATGTTTGGTCAGAATAGCAATCAGCCCCGGCATTTT. It specifies CASSMFGQNSNQPRHF. V usage is TRBV19 and J usage is TRBJ1-5; D not resolved. Germline V CDR1 and CDR2: LNHDA, SQIVND (reference sequence). This CDR3 comprises 16 residues.